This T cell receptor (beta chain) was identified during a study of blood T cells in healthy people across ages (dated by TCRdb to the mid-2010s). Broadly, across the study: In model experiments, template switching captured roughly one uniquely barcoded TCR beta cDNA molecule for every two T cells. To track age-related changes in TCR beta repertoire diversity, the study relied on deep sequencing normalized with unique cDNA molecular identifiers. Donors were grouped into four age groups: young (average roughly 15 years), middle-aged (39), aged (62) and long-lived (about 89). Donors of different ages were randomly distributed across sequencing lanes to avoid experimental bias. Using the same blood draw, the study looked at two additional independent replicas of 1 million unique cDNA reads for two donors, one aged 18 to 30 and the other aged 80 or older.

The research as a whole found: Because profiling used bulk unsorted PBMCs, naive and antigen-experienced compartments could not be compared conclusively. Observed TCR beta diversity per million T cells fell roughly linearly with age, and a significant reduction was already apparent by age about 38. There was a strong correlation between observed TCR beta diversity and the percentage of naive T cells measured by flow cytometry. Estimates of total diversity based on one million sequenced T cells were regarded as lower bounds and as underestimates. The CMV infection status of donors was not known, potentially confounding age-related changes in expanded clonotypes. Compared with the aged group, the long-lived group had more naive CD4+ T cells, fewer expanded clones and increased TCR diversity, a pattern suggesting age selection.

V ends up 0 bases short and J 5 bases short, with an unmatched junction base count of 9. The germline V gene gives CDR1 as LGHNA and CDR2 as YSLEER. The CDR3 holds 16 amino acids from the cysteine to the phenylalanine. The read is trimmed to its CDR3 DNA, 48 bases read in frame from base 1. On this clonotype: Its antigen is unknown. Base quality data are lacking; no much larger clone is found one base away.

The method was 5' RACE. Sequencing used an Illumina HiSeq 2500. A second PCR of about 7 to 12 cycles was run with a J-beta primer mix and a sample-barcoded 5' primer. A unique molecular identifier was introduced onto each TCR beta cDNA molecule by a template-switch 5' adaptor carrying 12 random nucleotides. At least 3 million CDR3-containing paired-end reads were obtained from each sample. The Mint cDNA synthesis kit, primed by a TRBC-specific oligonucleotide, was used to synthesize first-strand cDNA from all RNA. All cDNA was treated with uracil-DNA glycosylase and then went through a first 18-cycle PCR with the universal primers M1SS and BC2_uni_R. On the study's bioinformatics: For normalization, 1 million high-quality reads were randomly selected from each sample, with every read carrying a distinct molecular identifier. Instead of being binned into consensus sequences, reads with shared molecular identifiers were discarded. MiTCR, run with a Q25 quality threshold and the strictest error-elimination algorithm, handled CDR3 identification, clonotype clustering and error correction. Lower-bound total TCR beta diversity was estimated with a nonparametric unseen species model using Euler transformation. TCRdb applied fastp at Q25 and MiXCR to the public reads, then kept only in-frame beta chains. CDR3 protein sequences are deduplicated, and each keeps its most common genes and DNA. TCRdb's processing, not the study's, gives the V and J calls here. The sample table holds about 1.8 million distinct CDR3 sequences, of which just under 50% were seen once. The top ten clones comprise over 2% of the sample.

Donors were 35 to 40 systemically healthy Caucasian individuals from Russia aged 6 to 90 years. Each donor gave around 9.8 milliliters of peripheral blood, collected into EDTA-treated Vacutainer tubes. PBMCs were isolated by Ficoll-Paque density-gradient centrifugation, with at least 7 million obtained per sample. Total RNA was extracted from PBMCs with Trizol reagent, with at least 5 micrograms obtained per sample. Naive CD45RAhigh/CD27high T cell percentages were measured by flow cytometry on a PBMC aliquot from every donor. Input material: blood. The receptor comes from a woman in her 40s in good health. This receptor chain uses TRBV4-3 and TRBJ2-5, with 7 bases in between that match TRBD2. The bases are TGCGCCAGCAGCCAAGATCTTGGGGGGGGGATGGAGACCCAGTACTTC. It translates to CASSQDLGGGMETQYF.